These 21 T cell receptor beta chains came from one sample sequenced in a study of blood T cells in healthy people across ages. A second PCR of about 7 to 12 cycles used a sample-barcoded 5' primer and a J-beta primer mix. TCRdb analysed the 5' RACE reads with MiXCR anew, one entry per CDR3 protein. The sample has over 1,500,000 distinct CDR3 sequences, around half seen once. Sequencing was carried out using blood. The receptors here all came from a woman aged 40 to 55 in good health.

This sequence joins TRBV5-6 and TRBJ2-1, with 7 positions matching TRBD2. CDR1 and CDR2 (germline): SGHDT, YYEEEE. This CDR3 region has 11 residues. After removal of 0 bases from V and 15 bases from J, the junction contained 3 bases not matched to a gene. The CDR3 DNA sequence: TGTGCCAGCAGCTTGGGGACTAGGAGGTTCTTC. Amino acids: CASSLGTRRFF. The whole variable domain, filled in from reference TRBV5-6 and TRBJ2-1, reads DAGVTQSPTHLIKTRGQQVTLRCSPKSGHDTVSWYQQALGQGPQFIFQYYEEEERQRGNFPDRFSGHQFPNYSSELNVNALLLGDSALYLCASSLGTRRFFGPGTRLTVL.

The CDR3 bases are TGTGCCAGCAGCGTAGGTCTCGGGGGGCCCCGGGATGGCACAGATACGCAGTATTTT. Protein: CASSVGLGGPRDGTDTQYF. The chain has TRBV9 and TRBJ2-3; TRBD2 is a possible D gene (7 bases). There are 19 residues in the CDR3. Trimming left V 0 bases short and J 1 base short, with 21 bases between. Looked up from germline, CDR1 is SGDLS and CDR2 is YYNGEE.

This chain connects TRBV5-1 to TRBJ2-1, with D tentatively TRBD1 (5 bases). The CDR3 is 15 amino acids. V dropped 3 bases and J dropped 7 bases, with 17 bases sitting between them. Germline values: CDR1 SGHRS, CDR2 YFSETQ. The CDR3 loop reads CASSSGKVAQNEQFF. The DNA for the CDR3 is TGCGCCAGCAGCTCAGGGAAGGTGGCCCAAAATGAGCAGTTCTTC.

The V and J genes are TRBV20-1 and TRBJ2-4, with a possible D match to TRBD2 (6 bases). Germline CDR1 is DFQATT and CDR2 is SNEGSKA (reference sequence). V gave up 4 bases and J gave up 13 bases, with 23 bases separating them. The CDR3 loop spans 14 amino acids. The DNA for the CDR3 is TGCAGTGCTAAGGGGACTCTTTTCACGGGGGAGCAGTACTTC. Translation: CSAKGTLFTGEQYF.

The CDR3 loop reads CAISAAVVPQYEQYF. CDR3 nucleotide sequence: TGTGCCATCAGTGCTGCCGTTGTCCCTCAATACGAGCAGTACTTC. The chain carries TRBV10-3 and TRBJ2-7; D is unresolved. The CDR3 has 15 amino acids. V lost 4 bases to trimming and J lost 4 bases, with 17 bases between them. Germline V lookup: CDR1 ENHRY, CDR2 SYGVKD.

The chain has TRBV5-1 and TRBJ2-3, with no clear D. The CDR3 loop spans 14 amino acids. With 4 bases removed from V and 5 bases from J, the gap between germline ends came to 14 bases. The germline CDR1 and CDR2 sequences are SGHRS and YFSETQ. CDR3 region: CASSVGPLEDTQYF. CDR3 DNA sequence: TGCGCCAGCAGCGTGGGCCCTTTAGAAGATACGCAGTATTTT.

This chain joins TRBV5-1 and TRBJ1-2, with TRBD1 identical over 7 bases. The CDR3 covers 15 residues. The ends lost 3 bases at V and 6 bases at J; junction bases unmatched: 11. The germline CDR1 and CDR2 sequences are SGHRS and YFSETQ. The CDR3 loop reads CASSSKTTGTHGYTF. The DNA of the CDR3 is TGCGCCAGCAGCTCGAAAACGACAGGGACCCATGGCTACACCTTC.

This clonotype was seen only a few times. V is TRBV10-3 and J is TRBJ2-1; 8 bases fit TRBD2. CDR1 ENHRY and CDR2 SYGVKD come from the germline V gene. Germline trimming cut 0 bases from V and 2 bases from J; bases unmatched to any gene: 3. This CDR3 comprises 16 residues. Written as DNA, the CDR3 is TGTGCCATCAGTGAGTCTGGGACTAGGGCCTACAATGAGCAGTTCTTC. It encodes CAISESGTRAYNEQFF.

A few counts support this clonotype. The gene calls are TRBV10-3 and TRBJ1-1, with a weak D call TRBD1 (5 bases). The germline CDR1 and CDR2 sequences are ENHRY and SYGVKD. The CDR3 length is 16 residues. V dropped 5 bases and J dropped 2 bases, with 18 bases sitting between them. The CDR3 DNA follows: TGTGCCATCAGTTACAGGATTCAACTGGGCAACACTGAAGCTTTCTTT. It translates to CAISYRIQLGNTEAFF.

The chain carries TRBV27 and TRBJ2-1; 9 bases line up with TRBD2. Germline lookup yields CDR1 MNHEY and CDR2 SMNVEV (reference sequence). The length of the CDR3 is 15 residues. With V trimmed by 5 bases and J by 3 bases, 5 bases remained unmatched. This CDR3 is CASSAAGGVYNEQFF. CDR3 sequence (DNA): TGTGCCAGCAGTGCGGCGGGGGGGGTCTACAATGAGCAGTTCTTC.

This chain uses TRBV13 with TRBJ1-5; D is possibly TRBD1 (5 bases). CDR3 size: 13 residues. V lost 5 bases and J 6 bases, leaving 11 bases between the germline ends. Germline V gives CDR1 PRHDT, CDR2 FYEKMQ (reference sequence). The DNA of the CDR3 is TGTGCCAGCAGCCGAGGGGCGAGTCAGCCCCAGCATTTT. Protein product: CASSRGASQPQHF.

This clonotype was observed a single time. J is TRBJ2-2 and V is TRBV2; the match to TRBD1 covers 10 bases. This CDR3 is 15 amino acids long. The V gene end was trimmed by 8 bases and the J gene end by 4 bases; junction bases not matched to a gene: 7. Germline V gives CDR1 SNHLY, CDR2 FYNNEI. CDR3 region: CASSEGTGVTGELFF. The CDR3 DNA sequence: TGTGCCAGCTCAGAGGGGACAGGGGTCACCGGGGAGCTGTTTTTT.

CDR3 sequence (DNA): TGTGCCAGCAGTTACGACGGGGCGGGGTATGGCTACACCTTC. Its translation is CASSYDGAGYGYTF. The chain combines TRBV6-5 with TRBJ1-2, with D maybe TRBD1 (5 bases). Trimming shortened V by 2 bases and J by 5 bases, and 12 bases separated the two germline ends. Germline V gives CDR1 MNHEY, CDR2 SVGAGI. This CDR3 is built from 14 residues.

The CDR3 reads CASTKGGGAGEEPQHF. The CDR3, as DNA: TGTGCCAGCACCAAGGGCGGTGGTGCGGGTGAGGAGCCCCAGCATTTT. This chain joins TRBV6-6 and TRBJ1-5; D gene uncertain. Trimming pared 7 bases from V and 8 bases from J, leaving 24 bases between. The CDR3 runs 16 residues. CDR1 is MNHNY and CDR2 is SVGAGI in the germline V gene (reference sequence).

The chain links TRBV4-2 to TRBJ2-3, with D tentatively TRBD1 or TRBD2 (5 bases each). The V gene's germline CDR1 is LGHNA and CDR2 YNFKEQ. The CDR3 contains 19 residues. V was shortened by 0 bases and J by 0 bases, with 19 bases between the two germline ends. CDR3 DNA sequence: TGTGCCAGCAGCCAAGACTCAGCAGGGAGTGCCTCTAGCACAGATACGCAGTATTTT. This encodes CASSQDSAGSASSTDTQYF.

V is TRBV5-1 and J is TRBJ1-4; D is undetermined. The CDR3 contains 14 residues. Trimming cost V 3 bases and J 8 bases, with 14 bases left between them. The germline gives CDR1 SGHRS, CDR2 YFSETQ. CDR3 DNA sequence: TGCGCCAGCAGCTCTGAGGGCAAGGGCGAAAAACTGTTTTTT. Protein sequence: CASSSEGKGEKLFF.

The CDR3 sequence: CASSFLGQGVWNEQYF. CDR3 DNA sequence: TGTGCCAGCAGTTTCTTGGGACAGGGAGTTTGGAACGAGCAGTACTTC. The chain couples TRBV27 to TRBJ2-7, with 9 nucleotides matching TRBD1. The CDR3 has 16 amino acids. The junction had 11 bases not matched to a gene; V was cut back by 3 bases and J by 5 bases. In germline, CDR1 is MNHEY, CDR2 SMNVEV (reference sequence).

The chain is built from TRBV5-6 and TRBJ1-5; D is possibly TRBD1 (5 bases). Germline V lookup: CDR1 SGHDT, CDR2 YYEEEE. The CDR3 loop spans 16 amino acids. V was pared by 2 bases and J by 3 bases, with 15 bases between. This chain's CDR3 is CASSFGTEGPNQPQHF. CDR3 sequence (DNA): TGTGCCAGCAGCTTCGGGACGGAGGGGCCCAATCAGCCCCAGCATTTT.

This rearrangement joins TRBV7-2 to TRBJ2-3; TRBD2 matches at 9 bases. The junction had 5 bases not matched to a gene; V was cut back by 5 bases and J by 11 bases. CDR1 and CDR2 from the germline V gene are SGHTA and FQGNSA. The CDR3 spans 12 residues. The CDR3 nucleotides are TGTGCCAGCAGCAGTAGCGGGGGAGGGCAGTATTTT. This gives the protein CASSSSGGGQYF. Using reference TRBV7-2 and TRBJ2-3 for the parts outside the CDR3, the full variable domain is GAGVSQSPSNKVTEKGKDVELRCDPISGHTALYWYRQSLGQGLEFLIYFQGNSAPDKSGLPSDRFSAERTGGSVSTLTIQRTQQEDSAVYLCASSSSGGGQYFGPGTRLTVL.

This chain joins TRBV6-2 or TRBV6-3 and TRBJ2-1; TRBD1 agrees at 8 bases. The trim removed 6 bases at V and 2 bases at J, leaving 6 bases unmatched. Looked up from germline, CDR1 is MNHEY and CDR2 is SVGEGT. The CDR3 has 15 residues. CDR3 DNA: TGTGCCAGCAGAGTGGACAGGGCTGCCTACAATGAGCAGTTCTTC. This codes for CASRVDRAAYNEQFF.

V and J are TRBV28 and TRBJ2-4; D gene ambiguous. The J call may be wrong; the DNA end is better matched by TRBJ2-7. CDR3 length: 13 residues. Germline V gene data show CDR1 as MDHEN and CDR2 as SYDVKM. DNA of the CDR3: TGTGCCAGCAGTACAGCCAGCCCCTACGAGCAGTACTTC. Its translation: CASSTASPYEQYF.